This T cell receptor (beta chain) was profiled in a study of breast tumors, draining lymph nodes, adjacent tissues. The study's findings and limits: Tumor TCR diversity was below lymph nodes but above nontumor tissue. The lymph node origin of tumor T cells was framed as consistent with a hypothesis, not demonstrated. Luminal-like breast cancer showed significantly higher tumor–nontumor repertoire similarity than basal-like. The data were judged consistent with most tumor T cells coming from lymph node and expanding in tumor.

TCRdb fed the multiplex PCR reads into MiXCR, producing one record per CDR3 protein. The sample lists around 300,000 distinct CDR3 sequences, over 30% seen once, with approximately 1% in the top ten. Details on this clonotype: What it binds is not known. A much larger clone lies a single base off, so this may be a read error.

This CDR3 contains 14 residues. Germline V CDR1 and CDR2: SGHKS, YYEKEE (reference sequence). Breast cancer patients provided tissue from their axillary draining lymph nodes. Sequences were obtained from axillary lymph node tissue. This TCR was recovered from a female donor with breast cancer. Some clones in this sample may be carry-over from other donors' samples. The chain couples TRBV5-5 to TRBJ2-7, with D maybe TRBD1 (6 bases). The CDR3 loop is CASSSGQSPYEQYF. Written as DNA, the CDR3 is TGCGCCAGCAGCTCTGGACAGAGCCCCTACGAGCAGTACTTC. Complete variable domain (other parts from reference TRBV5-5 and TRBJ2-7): DAGVTQSPTHLIKTRGQQVTLRCSPISGHKSVSWYQQVLGQGPQFIFQYYEKEERGRGNFPDRFSARQFPNYSSELNVNALLLGDSALYLCASSSGQSPYEQYFGPGTRLTVT.